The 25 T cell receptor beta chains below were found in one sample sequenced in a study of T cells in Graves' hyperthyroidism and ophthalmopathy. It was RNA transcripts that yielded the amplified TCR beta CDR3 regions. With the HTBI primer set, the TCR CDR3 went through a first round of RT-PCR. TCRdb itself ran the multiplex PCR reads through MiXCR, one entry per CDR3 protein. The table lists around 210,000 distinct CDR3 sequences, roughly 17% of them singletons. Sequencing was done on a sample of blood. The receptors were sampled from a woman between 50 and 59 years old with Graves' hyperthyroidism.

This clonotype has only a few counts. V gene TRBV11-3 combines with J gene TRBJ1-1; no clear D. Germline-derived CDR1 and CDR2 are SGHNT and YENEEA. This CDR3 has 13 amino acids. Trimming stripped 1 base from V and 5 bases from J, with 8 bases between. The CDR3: CASSLGSRTEAFF. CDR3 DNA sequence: TGTGCCAGCAGCTTAGGCAGTAGGACTGAAGCTTTCTTT.

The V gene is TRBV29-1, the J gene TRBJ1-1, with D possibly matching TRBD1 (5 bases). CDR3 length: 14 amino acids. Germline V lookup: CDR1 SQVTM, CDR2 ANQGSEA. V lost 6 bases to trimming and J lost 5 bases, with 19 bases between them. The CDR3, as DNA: TGCAGCGTAGCCCACATGGGGCAAGGGACTGAAGCTTTCTTT. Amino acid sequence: CSVAHMGQGTEAFF.

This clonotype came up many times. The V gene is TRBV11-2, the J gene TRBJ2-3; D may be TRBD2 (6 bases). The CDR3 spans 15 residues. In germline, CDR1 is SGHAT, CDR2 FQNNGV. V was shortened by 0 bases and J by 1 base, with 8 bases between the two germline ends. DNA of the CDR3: TGTGCCAGCAGCTTAGAGCCTAGCGGCACAGATACGCAGTATTTT. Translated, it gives CASSLEPSGTDTQYF. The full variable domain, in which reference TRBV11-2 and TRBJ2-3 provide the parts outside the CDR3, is EAGVAQSPRYKIIEKRQSVAFWCNPISGHATLYWYQQILGQGPKLLIQFQNNGVVDDSQLPKDRFSAERLKGVDSTLKIQPAKLEDSAVYLCASSLEPSGTDTQYFGPGTRLTVL.

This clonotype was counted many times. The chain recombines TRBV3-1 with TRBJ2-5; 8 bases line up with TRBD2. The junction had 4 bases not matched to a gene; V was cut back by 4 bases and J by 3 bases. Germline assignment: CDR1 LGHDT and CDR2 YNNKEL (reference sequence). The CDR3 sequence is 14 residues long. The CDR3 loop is CASSLLAVKETQYF. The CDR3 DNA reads TGTGCCAGCAGCCTACTAGCGGTAAAAGAGACCCAGTACTTC.

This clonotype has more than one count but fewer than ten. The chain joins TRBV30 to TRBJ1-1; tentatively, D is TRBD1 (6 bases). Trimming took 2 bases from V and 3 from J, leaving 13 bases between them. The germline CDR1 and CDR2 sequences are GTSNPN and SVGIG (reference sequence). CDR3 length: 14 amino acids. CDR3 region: CAWSPTRGDTEAFF. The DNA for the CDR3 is TGTGCCTGGAGTCCGACTAGGGGGGACACTGAAGCTTTCTTT.

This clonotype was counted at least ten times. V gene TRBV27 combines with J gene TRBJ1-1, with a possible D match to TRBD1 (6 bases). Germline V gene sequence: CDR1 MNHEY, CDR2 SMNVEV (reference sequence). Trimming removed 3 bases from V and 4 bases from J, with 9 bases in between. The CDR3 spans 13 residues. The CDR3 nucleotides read TGTGCCAGCAGTTTCAGGGGTACCACTGAAGCTTTCTTT. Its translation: CASSFRGTTEAFF.

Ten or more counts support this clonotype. The CDR3: CAWSGGDTQYF. As DNA, the CDR3 is TGTGCCTGGAGTGGAGGAGATACGCAGTATTTT. The V call is TRBV30, the J call TRBJ2-3, with unresolved D. Germline CDR1 is GTSNPN and CDR2 is SVGIG (reference sequence). The CDR3 covers 11 residues. With 1 base removed from V and 5 bases from J, the gap between germline ends came to 4 bases.

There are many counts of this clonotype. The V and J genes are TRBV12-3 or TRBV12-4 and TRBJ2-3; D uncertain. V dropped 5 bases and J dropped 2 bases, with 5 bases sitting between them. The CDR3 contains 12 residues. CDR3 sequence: CASSNPTDTQYF. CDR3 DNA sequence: TGTGCCAGCAGTAATCCCACAGATACGCAGTATTTT.

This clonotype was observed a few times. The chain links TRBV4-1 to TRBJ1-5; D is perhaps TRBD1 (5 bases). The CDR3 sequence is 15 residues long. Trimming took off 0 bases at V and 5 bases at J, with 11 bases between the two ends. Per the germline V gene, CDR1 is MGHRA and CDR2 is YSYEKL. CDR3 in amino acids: CASSQDSGAHQPQHF. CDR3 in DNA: TGCGCCAGCAGCCAAGACTCCGGGGCACATCAGCCCCAGCATTTT.

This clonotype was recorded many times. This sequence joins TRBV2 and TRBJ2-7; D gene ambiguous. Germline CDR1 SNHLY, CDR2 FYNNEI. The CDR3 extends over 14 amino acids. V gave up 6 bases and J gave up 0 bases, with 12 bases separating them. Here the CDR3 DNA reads TGTGCCAGCAGGGCCGGCCGAGGCTCCTACGAGCAGTACTTC. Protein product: CASRAGRGSYEQYF.

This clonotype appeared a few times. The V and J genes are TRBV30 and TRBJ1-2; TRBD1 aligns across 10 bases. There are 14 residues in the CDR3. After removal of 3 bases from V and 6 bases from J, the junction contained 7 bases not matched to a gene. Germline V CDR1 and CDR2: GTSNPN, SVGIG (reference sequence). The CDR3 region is CAWSPGTGVNGYTF. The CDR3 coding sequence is TGTGCCTGGAGCCCCGGGACAGGGGTGAATGGCTACACCTTC. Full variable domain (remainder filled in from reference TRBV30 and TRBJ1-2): SQTIHQWPATLVQPVGSPLSLECTVEGTSNPNLYWYRQAAGRGLQLLFYSVGIGQISSEVPQNLSASRPQDRQFILSSKKLLLSDSGFYLCAWSPGTGVNGYTFGSGTRLTVV.

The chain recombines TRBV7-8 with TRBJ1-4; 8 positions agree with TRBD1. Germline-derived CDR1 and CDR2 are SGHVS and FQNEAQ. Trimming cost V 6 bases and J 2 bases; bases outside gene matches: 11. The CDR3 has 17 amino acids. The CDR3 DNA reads TGTGCCAGCAGTTATAGCCCAGGGGGCCGGACTAATGAAAAACTGTTTTTT. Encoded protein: CASSYSPGGRTNEKLFF.

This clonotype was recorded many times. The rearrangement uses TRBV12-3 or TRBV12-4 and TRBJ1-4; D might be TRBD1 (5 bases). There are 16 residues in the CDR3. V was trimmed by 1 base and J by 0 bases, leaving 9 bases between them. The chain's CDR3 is CASSLGDGATNEKLFF. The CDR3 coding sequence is TGTGCCAGCAGTTTAGGGGACGGAGCAACTAATGAAAAACTGTTTTTT.

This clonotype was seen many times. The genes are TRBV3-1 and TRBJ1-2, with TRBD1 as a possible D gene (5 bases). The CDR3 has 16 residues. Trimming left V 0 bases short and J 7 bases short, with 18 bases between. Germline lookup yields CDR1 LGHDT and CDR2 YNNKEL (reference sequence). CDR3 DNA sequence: TGTGCCAGCAGCCAAGACGCGACAGCGATCGGTAGTGGCTACACCTTC. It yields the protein CASSQDATAIGSGYTF.

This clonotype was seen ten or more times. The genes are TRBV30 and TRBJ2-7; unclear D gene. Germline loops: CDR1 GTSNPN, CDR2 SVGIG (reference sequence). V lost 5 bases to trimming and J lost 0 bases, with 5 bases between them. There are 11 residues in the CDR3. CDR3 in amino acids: CAWGDSYEQYF. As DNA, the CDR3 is TGTGCCTGGGGCGACTCCTACGAGCAGTACTTC.

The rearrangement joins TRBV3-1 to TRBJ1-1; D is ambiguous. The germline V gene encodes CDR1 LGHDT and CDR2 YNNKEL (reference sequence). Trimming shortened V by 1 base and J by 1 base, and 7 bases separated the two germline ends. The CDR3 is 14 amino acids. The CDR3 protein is CASSQAGQNTEAFF. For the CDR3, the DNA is TGTGCCAGCAGCCAAGCGGGCCAGAACACTGAAGCTTTCTTT.

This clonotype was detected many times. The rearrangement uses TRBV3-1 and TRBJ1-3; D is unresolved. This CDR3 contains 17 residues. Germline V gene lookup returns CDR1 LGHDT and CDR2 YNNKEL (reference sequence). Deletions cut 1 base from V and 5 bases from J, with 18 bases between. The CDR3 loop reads CASSQGSTPLQRNTIYF. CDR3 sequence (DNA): TGTGCCAGCAGCCAAGGATCTACCCCACTCCAAAGAAACACCATATATTTT. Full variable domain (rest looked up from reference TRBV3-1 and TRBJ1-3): DTAVSQTPKYLVTQMGNDKSIKCEQNLGHDTMYWYKQDSKKFLKIMFSYNNKELIINETVPNRFSPKSPDKAHLNLHINSLELGDSAVYFCASSQGSTPLQRNTIYFGEGSWLTVV.

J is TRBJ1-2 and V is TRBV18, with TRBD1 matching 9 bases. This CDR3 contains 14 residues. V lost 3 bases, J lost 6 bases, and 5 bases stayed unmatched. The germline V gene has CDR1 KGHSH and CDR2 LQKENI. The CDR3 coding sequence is TGTGCCAGCTCACCCGGGACAGGGAACAATGGCTACACCTTC. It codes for CASSPGTGNNGYTF. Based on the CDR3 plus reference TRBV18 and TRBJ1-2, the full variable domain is NAGVMQNPRHLVRRRGQEARLRCSPMKGHSHVYWYRQLPEEGLKFMVYLQKENIIDESGMPKERFSAEFPKEGPSILRIQQVVRGDSAAYFCASSPGTGNNGYTFGSGTRLTVV.

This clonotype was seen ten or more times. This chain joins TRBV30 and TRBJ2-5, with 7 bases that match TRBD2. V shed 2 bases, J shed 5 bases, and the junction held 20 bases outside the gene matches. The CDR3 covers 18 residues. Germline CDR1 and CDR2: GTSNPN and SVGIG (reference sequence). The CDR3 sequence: CAWSPLGGRVSPDETQYF. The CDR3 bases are TGTGCCTGGAGTCCGCTGGGCGGGAGAGTAAGCCCGGATGAGACCCAGTACTTC.

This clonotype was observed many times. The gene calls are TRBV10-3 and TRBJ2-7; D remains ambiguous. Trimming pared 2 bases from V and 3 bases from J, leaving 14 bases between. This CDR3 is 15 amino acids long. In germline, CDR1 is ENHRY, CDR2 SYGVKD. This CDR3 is CAISENSPDGYEQYF. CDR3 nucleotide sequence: TGTGCCATCAGTGAGAATTCGCCGGACGGCTACGAGCAGTACTTC.

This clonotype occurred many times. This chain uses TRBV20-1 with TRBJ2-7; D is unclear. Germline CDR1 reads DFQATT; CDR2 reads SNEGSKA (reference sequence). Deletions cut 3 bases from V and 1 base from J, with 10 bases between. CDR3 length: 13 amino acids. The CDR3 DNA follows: TGCAGTGCTAGTCACATTAGATCCTACGAGCAGTACTTC. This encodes CSASHIRSYEQYF.

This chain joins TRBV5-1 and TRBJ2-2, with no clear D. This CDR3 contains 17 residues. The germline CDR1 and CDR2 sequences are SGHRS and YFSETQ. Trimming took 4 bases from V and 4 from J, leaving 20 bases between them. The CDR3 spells CASSPPGRDLGTGELFF. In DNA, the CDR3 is TGCGCCAGCAGCCCTCCGGGCCGAGACTTGGGCACCGGGGAGCTGTTTTTT.

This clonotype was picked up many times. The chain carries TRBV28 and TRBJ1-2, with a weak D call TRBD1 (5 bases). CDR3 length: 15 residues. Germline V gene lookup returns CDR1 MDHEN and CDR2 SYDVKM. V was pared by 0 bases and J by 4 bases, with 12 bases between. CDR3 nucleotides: TGTGCCAGCAGTTTATGGCAGGGTGATAGCTATGGCTACACCTTC. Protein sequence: CASSLWQGDSYGYTF.

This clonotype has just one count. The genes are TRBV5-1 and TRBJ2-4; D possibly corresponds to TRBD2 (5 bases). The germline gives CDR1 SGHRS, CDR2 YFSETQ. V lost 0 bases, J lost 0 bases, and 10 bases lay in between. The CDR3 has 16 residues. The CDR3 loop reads CASSLGGRAAKNIQYF. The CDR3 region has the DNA TGCGCCAGCAGCTTGGGTGGGAGAGCAGCCAAAAACATTCAGTACTTC.

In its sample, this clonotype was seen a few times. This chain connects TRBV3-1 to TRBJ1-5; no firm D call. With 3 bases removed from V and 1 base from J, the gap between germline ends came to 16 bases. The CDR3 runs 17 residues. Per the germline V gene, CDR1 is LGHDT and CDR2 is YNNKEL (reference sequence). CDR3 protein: CASSQVTVAVSNQPQHF. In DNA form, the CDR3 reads TGTGCCAGCAGCCAGGTTACGGTAGCCGTGAGCAATCAGCCCCAGCATTTT.